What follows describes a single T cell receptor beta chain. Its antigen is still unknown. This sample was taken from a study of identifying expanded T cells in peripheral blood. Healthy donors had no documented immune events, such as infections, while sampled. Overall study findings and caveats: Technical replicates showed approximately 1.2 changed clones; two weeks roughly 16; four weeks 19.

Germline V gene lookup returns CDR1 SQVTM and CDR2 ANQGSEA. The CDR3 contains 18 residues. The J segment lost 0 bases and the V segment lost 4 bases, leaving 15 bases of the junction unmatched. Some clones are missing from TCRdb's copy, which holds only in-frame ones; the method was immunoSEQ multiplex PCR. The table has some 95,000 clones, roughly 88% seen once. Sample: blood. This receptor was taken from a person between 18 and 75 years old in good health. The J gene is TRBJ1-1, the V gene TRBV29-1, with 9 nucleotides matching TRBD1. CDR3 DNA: TGCAGCGTTGTGGGGACAGGGATATCAAACCCACTGAACACTGAAGCTTTCTTT. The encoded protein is CSVVGTGISNPLNTEAFF.